This T cell receptor (beta chain) derives from a study of beta chain features in type 1 diabetes. About this clone itself: Its matching antigen is unknown.

From germline, CDR1 is SEHNR and CDR2 FQNEAQ (reference sequence). This CDR3 is 18 amino acids long. Trimming removed 1 base from V and 2 bases from J; junction bases left unmatched: 6. Expressed TCRB transcripts got sequenced, as all isolated RNA was reverse transcribed. Measured with immunoSEQ multiplex PCR; TCRdb has only the in-frame clones, and not every one. Of 900,000 or so clones listed, roughly 16% were seen once; the top ten hold 0.02% to 0.03%. Regarding the study as a whole: Whether TCRB rearrangement is influenced by HLA type went unresolved here. Moderate but significant shortening of TCRB CDR3s was recorded in all four CD4+ subsets from Type 1 diabetes patients.

J is TRBJ2-5 and V is TRBV7-9; 14 nucleotides match TRBD2. The source is a woman in her late teens or twenties in good health. The sample comprised naive CD4+ T cells from blood. This chain's CDR3 is CASSLGGTSGSEQETQYF. The DNA of the CDR3 is TGTGCCAGCAGCTTAGGTGGGACTAGCGGGAGCGAACAAGAGACCCAGTACTTC. Full variable domain (remainder filled in from reference TRBV7-9 and TRBJ2-5): DTGVSQNPRHKITKRGQNVTFRCDPISEHNRLYWYRQTLGQGPEFLTYFQNEAQLEKSRLLSDRFSAERPKGSFSTLEIQRTEQGDSAMYLCASSLGGTSGSEQETQYFGPGTRLLVL.